Sequencing of this T cell receptor (beta chain) was carried out in a study of a mutant IDH1 vaccine in newly diagnosed glioma (dated by TCRdb to the early 2020s). For the wider study: Patients were given eight vaccinations, in weeks 1, 3, 5, 7, 11, 15, 19 and 23, which matched visits V03 through V10. Peripheral blood samples were drawn at six visits, namely V03 (baseline), V05, V07, V10, V12 and V13. Before enrollment, most patients had been given radiochemotherapy with temozolomide as standard therapy, while the rest had received either radiotherapy alone or temozolomide alone. For exploratory analyses, around 26 treated patients had longitudinal TCRB deep sequencing done wherever samples were available. Vaccination began 4-6 weeks after radiotherapy alone, or alongside temozolomide cycles in the chemotherapy-containing groups. Of the approximately 33 treated patients, about 62% were male and approximately 40% were female, and a mean age of roughly 40 years was recorded. Study-wide conclusions, independent of this receptor: Pseudoprogression seemed to be unrelated to changes in the top peripheral T cell clonotypes found by TCRB sequencing. The authors stated that sample limitations prevented analyses of patient blood samples from being reproduced. Across multiple MHC alleles, vaccine-induced immune responses were seen in more than 80% of patients. Availability determined which PBMC samples were chosen for TCRB deep sequencing.

Library construction relied on the immunoSEQ multiplex PCR assay. Following the manufacturer's protocol, the hsTCRB Kit was used to amplify rearranged TCR beta chain sequences. Sequencing of TCRB libraries was carried out on an Illumina MiSeq. On the study's bioinformatics: The proprietary platform of the kit vendor was used for demultiplexing, trimming and gene mapping. Here the immuneACCESS table is served through TCRdb, limited to in-frame sequences with V and J called. Missing clones are a known gap in these copies; in checked studies unresolved V genes cover under half, and the rest lacks a known reason. Clone size and V and J calls were adopted from that table, with D and trimming inferred from the DNA. The sample contains roughly 50,000 clones, just under 80% of them found a single time. The ten biggest clones cover about 1.8% of the sample. About this clone: It has no known antigen specificity. The sample holds no much larger clone one base away, and base qualities are not on file.

This specimen's time point label, per the study, means: week 5, during vaccination. Each vaccine dose, consisting of 300 ug of a 20-mer mutant IDH1 peptide in Montanide, was administered subcutaneously with topical imiquimod. Newly diagnosed WHO grade 3 or 4 IDH1-mutant astrocytomas showing loss of nuclear ATRX were present in the donors. The samples were drawn from NOA16, a multicentre, single-arm, open-label phase I trial in Germany that tested a mutant IDH1 peptide vaccine in humans for the first time. Genomic DNA for TCRB sequencing was isolated from EDTA blood with the DNeasy Blood and Tissue Kit. Via the germline V gene, CDR1 is LGHNA and CDR2 YNFKEQ. The CDR3 numbers 13 residues from cysteine through phenylalanine. Only the CDR3 region is kept as DNA, spanning 39 bases read in frame from base 1. Relative to germline, V is 0 bases shorter and J is 10 bases shorter, with 12 bases between their ends.

The rearrangement combines TRBV4-2 with TRBJ1-2; the best D guess is TRBD1, with 5 bases matching. The receptor's source is a woman in her 40s with glioma. Sequenced here: PBMCs, sampled from a glioma patient whose treatment included an IDH1 peptide vaccine. The CDR3 has the sequence CASSQESQDFYTF. The DNA sequence reads TGTGCCAGCAGCCAAGAGTCACAGGACTTCTACACCTTC.